A selection of T cell receptor beta chains follows, all from one sample in a study of CD8+CD57+ T cells in acquired aplastic anemia. TCRdb used MiXCR to reprocess the reads, holding one entry per CDR3 protein. Of 180,000 or so distinct CDR3 sequences detected, about half appear once; the ten largest clones hold about 2.9%. Sequenced input: sorted CD4+, CD8+, or CD8+CD57+ T cells (not recorded which) from PBMCs. The source is a human donor in good health. CDR3s leave out the opening cysteine and the closing phenylalanine or tryptophan. The order of the fields is CDR3 protein, V gene, J gene.

ATSPRAGSYGYT,TRBV15,TRBJ1-2
ASSLGVPTDTQY,TRBV5-1,TRBJ2-3
ASSARGDGRTDTQY,TRBV9,TRBJ2-3
ASNSWEDEQY,TRBV2,TRBJ2-7
SATSTDTQY,TRBV20-1,TRBJ2-3
AISEPGLARNEQF,TRBV10-3,TRBJ2-1
ASSTKTPGSIYNEQF,TRBV5-6,TRBJ2-1
ASSQSGETKSF,TRBV6-1,TRBJ2-1
ASSQTPSTDTQY,TRBV4-1,TRBJ2-3
ASSQGENTEAF,TRBV2,TRBJ1-1
ATSSLTGYTGELF,TRBV15,TRBJ2-2
ASSIAGGSGNTIY,TRBV19,TRBJ1-3
SARVVGGSGYT,TRBV20-1,TRBJ1-2
ASSELVPSYSPLH,TRBV25-1,TRBJ1-6
SVEPGQGTA,TRBV29-1,TRBJ1-2
ATSGGNYGYT,TRBV24-1,TRBJ1-2
SASQGTETQY,TRBV20-1,TRBJ2-5
ASSQEQSGELF,TRBV4-3,TRBJ2-2
ASSYDRVETQY,TRBV6-2/TRBV6-3,TRBJ2-5
ASSEPREVDEQF,TRBV6-1,TRBJ2-1
ASRWGRTGNTIY,TRBV6-1,TRBJ1-3
ASSSAPETGDEKLF,TRBV7-2,TRBJ1-4
ASNTGQGNYGYT,TRBV7-9,TRBJ1-2
ASSELQGQAETQY,TRBV6-1,TRBJ2-5
ASSERTGGYEQY,TRBV2,TRBJ2-7
ASTFTALGGGYT,TRBV28,TRBJ1-2
ASSPPGQGADEQY,TRBV10-1,TRBJ2-7